This T cell receptor (beta chain) emerged from a study of PD-1 blockade in classical Hodgkin lymphoma. For the study at large: Every 2 weeks, patients got 3 mg/kg intravenous nivolumab. Study-level results: Newly diagnosed patients and complete responders had comparable diversity at baseline.

Turning to this clone: Its antigen remains unknown.

Per the germline V gene, CDR1 is SGHTA and CDR2 is FQGNSA. The CDR3 loop spans 12 amino acids. V was shortened by 1 base and J by 6 bases, with 6 bases between the two germline ends. The time point is: cycle 4 day 1 (C4D1), after less than 7 weeks of nivolumab. Following autologous stem cell transplantation, relapse occurred in every patient, and exposure to brentuximab vedotin varied. Clones were read by immunoSEQ multiplex PCR, and TCRdb kept only the in-frame ones, dropping some. Of some 110,000 clones listed, approximately 89% are singletons. V is TRBV7-2 and J is TRBJ1-1, with D tentatively TRBD1 (5 bases). The clonotype originates from a human donor with classical Hodgkin lymphoma. The source material was peripheral blood mononuclear cells (PBMCs), sampled before the fourth cycle of nivolumab. The CDR3 loop is CASSLGGSEAFF. The CDR3 DNA is TGTGCCAGCAGCTTAGGGGGGTCTGAAGCTTTCTTT.